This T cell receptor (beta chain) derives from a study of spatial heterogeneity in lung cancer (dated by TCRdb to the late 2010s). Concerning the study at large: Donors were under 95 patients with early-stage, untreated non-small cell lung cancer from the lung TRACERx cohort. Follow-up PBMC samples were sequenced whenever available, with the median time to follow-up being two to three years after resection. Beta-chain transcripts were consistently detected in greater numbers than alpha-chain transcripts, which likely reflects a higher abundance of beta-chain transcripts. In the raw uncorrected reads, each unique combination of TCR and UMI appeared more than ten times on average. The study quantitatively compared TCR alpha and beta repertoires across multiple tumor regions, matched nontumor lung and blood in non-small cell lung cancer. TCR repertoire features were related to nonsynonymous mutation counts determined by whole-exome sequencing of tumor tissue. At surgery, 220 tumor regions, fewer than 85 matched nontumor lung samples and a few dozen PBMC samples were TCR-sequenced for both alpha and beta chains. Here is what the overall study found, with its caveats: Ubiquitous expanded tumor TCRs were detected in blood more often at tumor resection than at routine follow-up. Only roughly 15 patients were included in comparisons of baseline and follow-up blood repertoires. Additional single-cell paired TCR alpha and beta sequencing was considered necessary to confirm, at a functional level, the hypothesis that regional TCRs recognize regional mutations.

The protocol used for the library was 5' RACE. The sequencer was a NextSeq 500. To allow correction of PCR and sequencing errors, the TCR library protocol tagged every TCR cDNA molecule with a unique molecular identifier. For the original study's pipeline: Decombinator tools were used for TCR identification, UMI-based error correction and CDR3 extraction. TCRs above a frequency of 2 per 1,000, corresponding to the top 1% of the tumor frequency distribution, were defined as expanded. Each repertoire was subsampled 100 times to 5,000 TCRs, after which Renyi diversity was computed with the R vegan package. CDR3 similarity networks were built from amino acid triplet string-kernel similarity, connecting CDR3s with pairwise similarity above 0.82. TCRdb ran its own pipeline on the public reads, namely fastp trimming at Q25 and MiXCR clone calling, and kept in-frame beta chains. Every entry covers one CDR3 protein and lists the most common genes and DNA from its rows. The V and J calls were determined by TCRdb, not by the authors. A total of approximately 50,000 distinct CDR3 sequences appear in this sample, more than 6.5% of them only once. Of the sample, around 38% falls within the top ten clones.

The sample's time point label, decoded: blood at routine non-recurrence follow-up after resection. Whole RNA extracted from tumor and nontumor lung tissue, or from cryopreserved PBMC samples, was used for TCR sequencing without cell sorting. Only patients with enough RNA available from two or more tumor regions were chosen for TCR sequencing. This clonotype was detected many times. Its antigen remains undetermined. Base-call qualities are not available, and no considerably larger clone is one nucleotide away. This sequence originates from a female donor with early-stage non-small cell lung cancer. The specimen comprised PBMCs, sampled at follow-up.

The nucleotide sequence reads as follows: TGCGCCAGCAGCCTCCGGGACGCTGTCGGGGAGCTGTTTTTT. It translates as CASSLRDAVGELFF. The chain was built from TRBV5-1 and TRBJ2-2; the D element might be TRBD1 or TRBD2, as each aligns at 5 bases. CDR1 is given as SGHRS and CDR2 as YFSETQ, both from the germline V gene. The CDR3 measures 14 amino acids from cysteine to phenylalanine. Solely the CDR3 DNA is kept, with 42 bases framed from the first base. V was cut back by 4 bases and J by 7 bases, leaving a gap of 14 bases between them.